The present TCR beta chain was sequenced within a study of blood T cell repertoires in COVID-19. Turning to the study itself: Spain, Italy and the United States supplied samples that represented acute and convalescent COVID-19. PBMCs, B-cell-depleted T cells, or T cells provided the cDNA or gDNA that made up the material.

The CDR3 sequence is 13 residues long. V was cut by 3 bases and J by 7 bases, with 10 bases left in between. CDR1 is SGHTA and CDR2 is FQGNSA in the germline V gene. How the authors handled the data: Amplification with reference gene primers provided the estimates of nucleated cell counts. Only in-frame clones appear in the TCRdb table, and some are missing; sequencing was by immunoSEQ multiplex PCR. Clone size and V and J calls were adopted from that table, with D and trimming inferred from the DNA. The top ten hold 5% of the sample, which has some 160,000 clones, 80% seen once. This rearrangement joins TRBV7-2 to TRBJ2-1; maybe TRBD2 (5 bases). What was sequenced was peripheral blood. The clonotype was recovered from a woman in her forties or fifties with acute or convalescent COVID-19. CDR3 residues: CASSFLAGNEQFF. In DNA, the CDR3 is TGTGCCAGCAGCTTCCTAGCAGGTAATGAGCAGTTCTTC.